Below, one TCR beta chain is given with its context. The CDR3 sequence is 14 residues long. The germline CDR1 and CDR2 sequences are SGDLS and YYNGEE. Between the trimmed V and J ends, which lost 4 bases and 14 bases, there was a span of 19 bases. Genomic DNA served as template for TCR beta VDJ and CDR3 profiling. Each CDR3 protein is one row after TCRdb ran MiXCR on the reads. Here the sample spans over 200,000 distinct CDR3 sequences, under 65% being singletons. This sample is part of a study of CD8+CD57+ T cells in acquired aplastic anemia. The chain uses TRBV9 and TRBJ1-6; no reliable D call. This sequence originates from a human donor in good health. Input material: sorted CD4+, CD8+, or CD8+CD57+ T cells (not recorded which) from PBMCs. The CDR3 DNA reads TGTGCCAGCAGCCCCAGGCTAGCGGGAGACTCCCTCCACTTT. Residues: CASSPRLAGDSLHF.